Following are 17 T cell receptor beta chains from one sample sequenced in a study of blood T cell repertoires in COVID-19 (dated by TCRdb to 2018 to 2020). The library was made by the immunoSEQ multiplex PCR assay. Here the immuneACCESS table is served through TCRdb, limited to in-frame sequences with V and J called. Missing clones are a known gap in these copies; in checked studies unresolved V genes cover under half, and the rest lacks a known reason. The sample table contains about 260,000 clones; only one count was recorded for 70% to 90% of them. The ten largest clonotypes hold approximately 4% of the sample. Sequenced sample: PBMCs or T cells enriched from blood (not recorded which). The source of these receptors is a woman in her 30s with acute COVID-19.

J is TRBJ1-1 and V is TRBV5-4; TRBD1 matches at 9 bases. V lost 7 bases to trimming and J lost 0 bases; unmatched junction nucleotides: 7. CDR3 length equals 15 residues. Germline V gene lookup returns CDR1 SGHNT and CDR2 YYREEE (reference sequence). CDR3 sequence reads: CASAQGAVLNTEAFF. The CDR3 bases are TGTGCCAGCGCACAGGGGGCCGTATTGAACACTGAAGCTTTCTTT.

The rearrangement links TRBV14 to TRBJ2-2; TRBD2 aligns across 12 bases. The CDR3 totals 20 residues. V shed 0 bases, J shed 0 bases, and the junction held 8 bases outside the gene matches. CDR1 SGHDN and CDR2 FVKESK come from the germline V gene. The CDR3 reads CASSQDPLAGGWANTGELFF. CDR3 DNA sequence: TGTGCCAGCAGCCAAGACCCACTAGCGGGAGGTTGGGCGAACACCGGGGAGCTGTTTTTT.

The rearrangement links TRBV12-3 or TRBV12-4 to TRBJ1-1; D remains unclear. The CDR3 has 12 residues. Trimming cost V 3 bases and J 7 bases, with 9 bases left between them. CDR3 region: CASSLSGLEAFF. CDR3 sequence (DNA): TGTGCCAGCAGTTTGAGTGGACTTGAAGCTTTCTTT.

This rearrangement joins TRBV19 to TRBJ1-6, with TRBD1 matching 7 bases. Germline loops: CDR1 LNHDA, CDR2 SQIVND (reference sequence). V was pared by 4 bases and J by 6 bases, with 9 bases of the junction left unmatched. The CDR3 runs to 16 residues. The CDR3 DNA sequence: TGTGCCAGTAGTAAAAAACCGGGACAGCTTAATTCACCCCTCCACTTT. This gives the protein CASSKKPGQLNSPLHF. The full variable domain, with the rest looked up from reference TRBV19 and TRBJ1-6, is DGGITQSPKYLFRKEGQNVTLSCEQNLNHDAMYWYRQDPGQGLRLIYYSQIVNDFQKGDIAEGYSVSREKKESFPLTVTSAQKNPTAFYLCASSKKPGQLNSPLHFGNGTRLTVT.

The gene calls are TRBV19 and TRBJ2-4; 7 nucleotides agree with TRBD2. CDR1 is LNHDA and CDR2 is SQIVND in the germline V gene (reference sequence). V lost 4 bases to trimming and J lost 1 base; unmatched junction nucleotides: 7. The CDR3 has 16 residues. The CDR3 DNA is TGTGCCAGTAGTAGCGGGAGTATCGGGGCCAAAAACATTCAGTACTTC. This translates into CASSSGSIGAKNIQYF.

The chain is built from TRBV14 and TRBJ2-2, with D unclear. Germline CDR1 is SGHDN and CDR2 is FVKESK. V was pared by 3 bases and J by 6 bases, with 5 bases between. CDR3 length: 12 amino acids. The chain's CDR3 is CASSQYSGELFF. The CDR3 DNA reads TGTGCCAGCAGCCAGTACTCCGGGGAGCTGTTTTTT.

The rearrangement joins TRBV2 to TRBJ2-1, with 8 bases that match TRBD1. From germline, CDR1 is SNHLY and CDR2 FYNNEI. This CDR3 has 15 amino acids. V shed 6 bases and J 1 base; nucleotides not matched to a gene: 5. CDR3 amino acids: CASRFRQGSYNEQFF. DNA for the CDR3: TGTGCCAGCAGGTTCCGACAGGGGTCCTACAATGAGCAGTTCTTC.

The chain couples TRBV28 to TRBJ2-7; 8 bases agree with TRBD1. Germline V gives CDR1 MDHEN, CDR2 SYDVKM. The CDR3 loop spans 14 amino acids. V trimming: 3 bases; J trimming: 5 bases; junction bases outside the gene matches: 6. CDR3 sequence reads: CASSLGQVNNEQYF. DNA for the CDR3: TGTGCCAGCAGTTTGGGACAGGTGAACAACGAGCAGTACTTC.

The chain couples TRBV7-2 to TRBJ2-7; 12 bases agree with TRBD2. J was trimmed by 5 bases and V by 6 bases; bases with no gene match: 5. Germline-derived CDR1 and CDR2 are SGHTA and FQGNSA. The CDR3 has 14 amino acids. This CDR3 is CASRSRLAGDEQYF. CDR3 coding DNA: TGTGCCAGCAGATCCCGACTAGCGGGAGACGAGCAGTACTTC.

This chain links TRBV18 with TRBJ2-7; TRBD2 matches 8 bases. The J segment lost 6 bases and the V segment lost 3 bases, leaving 13 bases of the junction unmatched. Germline assignment: CDR1 KGHSH and CDR2 LQKENI. The CDR3 runs 16 residues. CDR3: CASSPRAGGAFGEQYF. CDR3 bases: TGTGCCAGCTCACCCCGCGCGGGAGGAGCCTTCGGCGAGCAGTACTTC.

The CDR3 reads CASSPRDYLTDTQYF. CDR3 nucleotide sequence: TGTGCCAGCAGCCCACGGGACTACCTCACAGATACGCAGTATTTT. The chain couples TRBV7-8 to TRBJ2-3; 7 positions agree with TRBD2. This CDR3 is built from 15 residues. Germline CDR1 and CDR2: SGHVS and FQNEAQ. The junction had 7 bases not matched to a gene; V was cut back by 5 bases and J by 2 bases.

J is TRBJ1-5 and V is TRBV2; possibly TRBD1 for D (6 bases). CDR1 and CDR2 from the germline V gene are SNHLY and FYNNEI. The CDR3 is 15 residues long. The ends were cut back, 4 bases at V and 4 bases at J, with 14 bases in the middle. The chain's CDR3 is CASSALTGWNQPQHF. The CDR3 nucleotides are TGTGCCAGCAGTGCCCTGACAGGATGGAATCAGCCCCAGCATTTT.

The chain is built from TRBV19 and TRBJ2-1, with a possible D match to TRBD2 (6 bases). V shed 4 bases and J shed 13 bases, with 14 bases lying between them. Germline CDR1 and CDR2: LNHDA and SQIVND (reference sequence). This CDR3 spans 12 amino acids. The CDR3 bases are TGTGCCAGTAGTACCATAGGAGGGGTTCAGTTCTTC. Amino acid sequence: CASSTIGGVQFF.

This clone occurred once. The chain links TRBV14 to TRBJ2-1; 10 nucleotides align to TRBD2. Looked up from germline, CDR1 is SGHDN and CDR2 is FVKESK. V trimming: 5 bases; J trimming: 9 bases; junction bases outside the gene matches: 13. CDR3 length: 16 amino acids. The CDR3, as DNA: TGTGCCAGCAGCGCACGACTAGCGGGTGGGCCGGGTGAGCAGTTCTTC. Translation gives CASSARLAGGPGEQFF.

This chain uses TRBV5-4 with TRBJ1-1; D not certain. CDR1 and CDR2 from the germline V gene are SGHNT and YYREEE (reference sequence). Deletions cut 4 bases from V and 2 bases from J, with 6 bases between. The CDR3 contains 12 residues. The CDR3 region has the DNA TGTGCCAGCAGCCCGAGTAACACTGAAGCTTTCTTT. This encodes CASSPSNTEAFF.

The V call is TRBV7-2, the J call TRBJ2-1, with a possible D match to TRBD2 (5 bases). The CDR3 extends over 14 amino acids. The V end lost 0 bases, the J end lost 4 bases, and 7 bases lay between the germline ends. Germline CDR1 and CDR2: SGHTA and FQGNSA. The CDR3 sequence is CASSLAGVYNEQFF. The CDR3 nucleotides are TGTGCCAGCAGCTTAGCGGGAGTATACAATGAGCAGTTCTTC.

V gene TRBV28 combines with J gene TRBJ2-3; 8 bases line up with TRBD1. Trimming took 6 bases from V and 1 from J; bases not matched to a gene: 9. The CDR3 consists of 16 residues. In germline, CDR1 is MDHEN, CDR2 SYDVKM. The CDR3 is CASSITTGDGTDTQYF. CDR3 coding DNA: TGTGCCAGCAGCATTACGACAGGGGATGGCACAGATACGCAGTATTTT. The complete variable domain, with remaining parts taken from reference TRBV28 and TRBJ2-3, reads DVKVTQSSRYLVKRTGEKVFLECVQDMDHENMFWYRQDPGLGLRLIYFSYDVKMKEKGDIPEGYSVSREKKERFSLILESASTNQTSMYLCASSITTGDGTDTQYFGPGTRLTVL.